This paragraph covers one T cell receptor beta chain sequence. Other DNA sequences in this sample translate to the same CDR3. The sample belongs to a study of shared clonotypes between healthy human individuals. Assay: immunoSEQ multiplex PCR; the TCRdb copy retains only in-frame clones and omits some. The table includes millions of clones, approximately 93% detected once. V lost 0 bases and J 3 bases, leaving 8 bases between the germline ends. CDR3 length: 15 amino acids. CDR1 and CDR2 from the germline V gene are MGHRA and YSYEKL. Sequencing was done on a sample of naive CD4+ T cells from PBMCs. Subset described: CD45RA+ positively selected. The rearrangement joins TRBV4-1 to TRBJ2-2, with a possible D match to TRBD1 (5 bases). This TCR was sampled from a young man in good health. Some clones in this sample may be carry-over from other donors' samples. CDR3 sequence: CASSQEPGHTGELFF. DNA of the CDR3: TGCGCCAGCAGCCAAGAACCAGGGCACACCGGGGAGCTGTTTTTT.